Following are 25 T cell receptor beta chains from one sample sequenced in a study of shared clonotypes between healthy human individuals. The data were produced by immunoSEQ multiplex PCR, yet TCRdb's version contains in-frame clones alone and is incomplete. Seen here are around 1 million clones, over 75% observed once, and the top ten hold roughly 1.5%. Sequencing used memory CD4+ T cells sorted from blood. As to subset: CD45RA-negative fraction. These receptors originate from a man in his late teens or twenties in good health.

The V and J genes are TRBV7-9 and TRBJ2-7; D not resolved. The CDR3 is made up of 13 amino acids. Germline V CDR1 and CDR2: SEHNR, FQNEAQ (reference sequence). Deletions cut 0 bases from V and 6 bases from J, with 9 bases between. In DNA form, the CDR3 reads TGTGCCAGCAGCTTAGCGGGAAAGGGCGAGCAGTACTTC. It codes for CASSLAGKGEQYF.

This clone appeared a few times. The same CDR3 is also encoded by other DNA sequences in this sample. This chain links TRBV30 with TRBJ1-4; 8 bases fit TRBD1. This CDR3 spans 15 amino acids. CDR1 is GTSNPN, CDR2 SVGIG, per germline (reference sequence). V gave up 1 base and J gave up 2 bases; unmatched junction bases: 3. CDR3: CAWSGRTGTNEKLFF. As DNA, the CDR3 is TGTGCCTGGAGTGGGCGGACAGGGACTAATGAAAAACTGTTTTTT.

The gene calls are TRBV19 and TRBJ1-2; D is ambiguous. The germline CDR1 and CDR2 sequences are LNHDA and SQIVND (reference sequence). The V end was cut by 3 bases, the J end by 4 bases, with 12 bases between. CDR3 length equals 14 residues. CDR3 DNA: TGTGCCAGTAGTATTTCTGGCGGCAGCTATGGCTACACCTTC. It is translated as CASSISGGSYGYTF. The complete variable domain, with remaining parts taken from reference TRBV19 and TRBJ1-2, reads DGGITQSPKYLFRKEGQNVTLSCEQNLNHDAMYWYRQDPGQGLRLIYYSQIVNDFQKGDIAEGYSVSREKKESFPLTVTSAQKNPTAFYLCASSISGGSYGYTFGSGTRLTVV.

This clone was counted a few times. The genes are TRBV5-6 and TRBJ1-5; maybe TRBD1 (5 bases). The CDR3 spans 15 residues. V lost 0 bases, J lost 4 bases, and 11 bases lay in between. Looked up from germline, CDR1 is SGHDT and CDR2 is YYEEEE. CDR3 nucleotides: TGTGCCAGCAGCTTGGCCCAGCCAGGGAATCAGCCCCAGCATTTT. This translates into CASSLAQPGNQPQHF.

The V and J genes are TRBV18 and TRBJ2-2; weak D call: TRBD2 (5 bases). Germline V gene lookup returns CDR1 KGHSH and CDR2 LQKENI. This CDR3 is 16 amino acids long. V shed 3 bases and J shed 7 bases, with 18 bases lying between them. This CDR3 is CASSPLGPNGGGELFF. The CDR3 nucleotides read TGTGCCAGCTCACCTTTAGGACCCAACGGAGGCGGGGAGCTGTTTTTT.

On this clone: The same CDR3 arises from other DNA sequences in this sample as well. The chain joins TRBV5-1 to TRBJ2-2; 8 nucleotides line up with TRBD1. The CDR3 extends over 15 amino acids. From germline, CDR1 is SGHRS and CDR2 YFSETQ. Trimming at V came to 4 bases and at J to 0 bases, leaving 2 bases not matched to a gene. CDR3 in amino acids: CASSPRGPNTGELFF. Here the CDR3 DNA reads TGCGCCAGCAGCCCCAGGGGGCCGAACACCGGGGAGCTGTTTTTT.

V gene TRBV7-3 combines with J gene TRBJ2-5; possible D gene TRBD1, 6 bases. The ends were cut back, 2 bases at V and 1 base at J, with 8 bases in the middle. The CDR3 spans 14 residues. Germline V gene lookup returns CDR1 SGHTA and CDR2 FQGTGA. The CDR3 DNA reads TGTGCCAGCAGCTTATTGGGGGCCCAAGAGACCCAGTACTTC. As protein: CASSLLGAQETQYF.

On this clone: This specimen includes other DNA sequences encoding the same CDR3. The V and J genes are TRBV4-3 and TRBJ1-5, with TRBD1 as a possible D gene (5 bases). V was clipped by 0 bases and J by 5 bases, with 5 bases between them. This CDR3 has 13 residues. CDR1 and CDR2 from the germline V gene are LGHNA and YSLEER. The CDR3 DNA follows: TGCGCCAGCAGCCAAGACAGGGATCAGCCCCAGCATTTT. Protein sequence: CASSQDRDQPQHF.

This clone was seen only a few times. This chain uses TRBV19 with TRBJ1-1; 8 bases agree with TRBD1. Trimming at V came to 7 bases and at J to 3 bases, leaving 10 bases not matched to a gene. The CDR3 totals 15 residues. Germline CDR1 and CDR2: LNHDA and SQIVND (reference sequence). The CDR3 region has the DNA TGTGCCAGTAACCTAGCGGGACAGGTTCACACTGAAGCTTTCTTT. It is translated as CASNLAGQVHTEAFF.

This clone appeared a single time. The chain has TRBV5-4 and TRBJ2-2, with 10 bases that match TRBD2. Germline V gives CDR1 SGHNT, CDR2 YYREEE (reference sequence). There are 17 residues in the CDR3. The V and J ends lost 4 bases and 4 bases, in that order; junction bases with no gene match: 10. CDR3 coding DNA: TGTGCCAGCAGCACTAGAGCGGGAGGGCCGGTCACCGGGGAGCTGTTTTTT. This gives the protein CASSTRAGGPVTGELFF.

The CDR3 DNA reads as TGTGCCAGCAGTTATTACCTCACCGGGGAGCTGTTTTTT. This codes for CASSYYLTGELFF. The rearrangement joins TRBV28 to TRBJ2-2; D is ambiguous. The length of the CDR3 is 13 residues. Germline CDR1 reads MDHEN; CDR2 reads SYDVKM. The germline V and J ends were trimmed by 4 bases and 4 bases, with 7 bases remaining between them. The variable domain in full, with the rest retrieved from reference TRBV28 and TRBJ2-2, is DVKVTQSSRYLVKRTGEKVFLECVQDMDHENMFWYRQDPGLGLRLIYFSYDVKMKEKGDIPEGYSVSREKKERFSLILESASTNQTSMYLCASSYYLTGELFFGEGSRLTVL.

This clone was counted ten times or more. The rearrangement links TRBV5-1 to TRBJ1-4, with D possibly matching TRBD1 (6 bases). Germline CDR1 is SGHRS and CDR2 is YFSETQ. Between the trimmed V and J ends, which lost 0 bases and 7 bases, there was a span of 16 bases. The CDR3 spans 16 residues. For the CDR3, the DNA is TGCGCCAGCAGCTTGGACCCCACAGGGATCGGTGAAAAACTGTTTTTT. This sequence encodes CASSLDPTGIGEKLFF.

This clone showed up just once. This rearrangement joins TRBV28 to TRBJ1-4; D is perhaps TRBD1 (5 bases). V dropped 3 bases and J dropped 0 bases, with 11 bases sitting between them. The germline V gene has CDR1 MDHEN and CDR2 SYDVKM. The CDR3 totals 16 residues. DNA for the CDR3: TGTGCCAGCAGTTTCCCTCAGGGTACAACTAATGAAAAACTGTTTTTT. This translates into CASSFPQGTTNEKLFF.

Written as DNA, the CDR3 is TGCGCCCGGACGGGGAAGGACCTGGCGGAGACCCAGTACTTC. It codes for CARTGKDLAETQYF. The genes are TRBV10-2 and TRBJ2-5, with D perhaps matching TRBD2 (5 bases). Germline values: CDR1 WSHSY, CDR2 SAAADI. V lost 11 bases and J 5 bases, leaving 21 bases between the germline ends. CDR3 length: 14 amino acids.

This sequence joins TRBV2 and TRBJ2-5; D is perhaps TRBD2 (7 bases). The CDR3 runs 13 residues. Germline lookup yields CDR1 SNHLY and CDR2 FYNNEI. The V and J ends lost 7 bases and 2 bases respectively, with 11 bases between them. The CDR3 DNA reads as TGTGCCAGCAAAGGGGGACTACAAGAGACCCAGTACTTC. Amino acids: CASKGGLQETQYF.

On this clone itself: In the same sample, other DNA sequences code for this CDR3. V gene TRBV10-2 combines with J gene TRBJ2-2; 7 bases fit TRBD1. The CDR3 loop spans 16 amino acids. Germline-derived CDR1 and CDR2 are WSHSY and SAAADI. The V and J ends lost 1 base and 0 bases, in that order; junction bases with no gene match: 2. In DNA form, the CDR3 reads TGCGCCAGCAGTGAGTTAGGGACAGCGAACACCGGGGAGCTGTTTTTT. The encoded protein is CASSELGTANTGELFF.

The CDR3 spells CASRRQGENTEAFF. The CDR3 DNA reads as TGTGCCAGTAGAAGACAGGGCGAGAACACTGAAGCTTTCTTT. The rearrangement uses TRBV19 and TRBJ1-1; 7 bases fit TRBD1. The length of the CDR3 is 14 residues. Germline V gene data show CDR1 as LNHDA and CDR2 as SQIVND (reference sequence). V lost 6 bases to trimming and J lost 1 base; unmatched junction nucleotides: 5.

The chain combines TRBV9 with TRBJ1-1; no clear D gene. CDR1 SGDLS and CDR2 YYNGEE come from the germline V gene. This CDR3 is built from 14 residues. The V end was cut by 2 bases, the J end by 2 bases, with 10 bases between. In DNA form, the CDR3 reads TGTGCCAGCAGCGTTTCTTCCAGTAACACTGAAGCTTTCTTT. Translating gives CASSVSSSNTEAFF.

The chain links TRBV7-3 to TRBJ1-5; D unclear. V was clipped by 10 bases and J by 4 bases, with 11 bases between them. This CDR3 region has 12 residues. CDR1 and CDR2 from the germline V gene are SGHTA and FQGTGA. The DNA of the CDR3 is TGTGCCACCGAACCAGGTAATCAGCCCCAGCATTTT. Amino acids: CATEPGNQPQHF.

In DNA, the CDR3 is TGTGCCAGCAGCTCTGTGGGGGGCGAGCAGTACTTC. It is translated as CASSSVGGEQYF. The chain couples TRBV7-9 to TRBJ2-7; D may be TRBD2 (6 bases). Trimming left V 4 bases short and J 6 bases short, with 10 bases between. This CDR3 comprises 12 residues. Germline V gene sequence: CDR1 SEHNR, CDR2 FQNEAQ (reference sequence). The complete variable domain, with remaining parts taken from reference TRBV7-9 and TRBJ2-7, reads DTGVSQNPRHKITKRGQNVTFRCDPISEHNRLYWYRQTLGQGPEFLTYFQNEAQLEKSRLLSDRFSAERPKGSFSTLEIQRTEQGDSAMYLCASSSVGGEQYFGPGTRLTVT.

The chain carries TRBV20-1 and TRBJ2-2; D possibly matches TRBD1 or TRBD2 (6 bases each). This CDR3 region has 11 residues. Trimming removed 6 bases from V and 7 bases from J, with 9 bases in between. CDR1 DFQATT and CDR2 SNEGSKA come from the germline V gene (reference sequence). The CDR3 coding sequence is TGCAGTGCCGGAGGGGGCGGGGAGCTGTTTTTT. This translates into CSAGGGGELFF.

The chain has TRBV5-4 and TRBJ2-7, with TRBD1 matching 10 bases. Per germline, CDR1 SGHNT and CDR2 YYREEE (reference sequence). Trimming at V came to 4 bases and at J to 6 bases, leaving 13 bases not matched to a gene. The CDR3 has 16 residues. The CDR3 sequence: CASSTGMGQGYSEQYF. The CDR3 DNA reads TGTGCCAGCAGCACTGGAATGGGACAGGGGTATAGCGAGCAGTACTTC.

The chain couples TRBV5-5 to TRBJ1-6, with TRBD1 matching 8 bases. Per germline, CDR1 SGHKS and CDR2 YYEKEE (reference sequence). The V and J ends lost 5 bases and 7 bases, in that order; junction bases with no gene match: 5. CDR3 size: 14 residues. CDR3: CASRPGQGNSPLHF. The CDR3 DNA is TGTGCCAGCAGGCCCGGACAGGGAAATTCACCCCTCCACTTT.

This clone occurred once. The rearrangement joins TRBV28 to TRBJ1-2, with D possibly matching TRBD1 (6 bases). The V and J ends lost 11 bases and 7 bases respectively, with 14 bases between them. The CDR3 runs 11 residues. Germline V gene sequence: CDR1 MDHEN, CDR2 SYDVKM. The CDR3 sequence: CAFGRGGGYTF. The CDR3 region has the DNA TGTGCCTTCGGCAGGGGTGGTGGCTACACCTTC.

On this clone: Other DNA sequences within the sample encode an identical CDR3. The chain employs TRBV5-1 and TRBJ2-3; tentatively, D is TRBD2 (6 bases). This CDR3 is built from 15 residues. Germline V lookup: CDR1 SGHRS, CDR2 YFSETQ. Trimming shortened V by 0 bases and J by 2 bases, and 10 bases separated the two germline ends. CDR3 sequence (DNA): TGCGCCAGCAGCTTGGACGGGGGAAACACAGATACGCAGTATTTT. Protein sequence: CASSLDGGNTDTQYF. The full variable domain, rest sourced from reference TRBV5-1 and TRBJ2-3, is KAGVTQTPRYLIKTRGQQVTLSCSPISGHRSVSWYQQTPGQGLQFLFEYFSETQRNKGNFPGRFSGRQFSNSRSEMNVSTLELGDSALYLCASSLDGGNTDTQYFGPGTRLTVL.